The 27 T cell receptor beta chains below come from one sample, sequenced in a study of T cell changes during pregnancy in multiple sclerosis (dated by TCRdb to the late 2010s). Library preparation was by the immunoSEQ multiplex PCR assay. In TCRdb, the immuneACCESS table is reduced to in-frame sequences with V and J assigned. These tables do not hold every clone; where another copy was compared, an unresolved V gene accounts for under half, and the others remain unexplained. This sample gives 70,000 or so clones in total; around 90% of them show up just once. About 0.3% of the sample rests with the top ten. Sequences were derived from CD4+ T cells from peripheral blood mononuclear cells, sampled after pregnancy. These TCRs come from a female donor with multiple sclerosis, enrolled in a pregnancy study.

The rearrangement links TRBV6-5 to TRBJ2-1; unclear D gene. V lost 6 bases and J 9 bases, leaving 9 bases between the germline ends. This CDR3 has 11 amino acids. The V gene's germline CDR1 is MNHEY and CDR2 SVGAGI. The CDR3 DNA reads as TGTGCCAGCAGCCACGGCGGTGAGCAGTTCTTC. Its protein is CASSHGGEQFF.

This chain joins TRBV30 and TRBJ2-5; tentative D call: TRBD2 (6 bases). Looked up from germline, CDR1 is GTSNPN and CDR2 is SVGIG (reference sequence). The length of the CDR3 is 15 residues. V gave up 1 base and J gave up 5 bases, with 17 bases separating them. Here the CDR3 DNA reads TGTGCCTGGAGTGGCGGGCCCTCGGGGGTTGAGACCCAGTACTTC. Protein: CAWSGGPSGVETQYF.

This chain uses TRBV5-1 with TRBJ1-4; no definite D call. Germline V gives CDR1 SGHRS, CDR2 YFSETQ. V lost 4 bases, J lost 7 bases, and 17 bases lay in between. The CDR3 totals 15 residues. CDR3 DNA sequence: TGCGCCAGCAGCCTATACGACGGAGAAACTGAAAAACTGTTTTTT. Amino acid sequence: CASSLYDGETEKLFF.

This chain links TRBV9 with TRBJ2-3; perhaps TRBD2 as D (5 bases). Looked up from germline, CDR1 is SGDLS and CDR2 is YYNGEE. The V end was cut by 3 bases, the J end by 2 bases, with 19 bases between. The CDR3 covers 17 residues. CDR3 coding DNA: TGTGCCAGCAGCGAGAGGACTGGAAGGAGATTCACAGATACGCAGTATTTT. Protein product: CASSERTGRRFTDTQYF.

The genes are TRBV5-1 and TRBJ2-6, with 7 bases fitting TRBD2. Germline CDR1 SGHRS, CDR2 YFSETQ. Losses at the gene ends were 3 bases for V and 0 bases for J; bases not matched to a gene: 12. The CDR3 consists of 19 residues. The CDR3 sequence: CASSSLPTSAYSGANVLTF. The CDR3 DNA reads TGCGCCAGCAGCTCCCTTCCAACTAGCGCGTACTCTGGGGCCAACGTCCTGACTTTC. Using reference TRBV5-1 and TRBJ2-6 for the parts outside the CDR3, the full variable domain is KAGVTQTPRYLIKTRGQQVTLSCSPISGHRSVSWYQQTPGQGLQFLFEYFSETQRNKGNFPGRFSGRQFSNSRSEMNVSTLELGDSALYLCASSSLPTSAYSGANVLTFGAGSRLTVL.

The J gene is TRBJ2-1, the V gene TRBV9, with D perhaps matching TRBD2 (7 bases). V gave up 6 bases and J gave up 8 bases, with 12 bases separating them. This CDR3 is 12 amino acids long. Germline V gives CDR1 SGDLS, CDR2 YYNGEE. As DNA, the CDR3 is TGTGCCAGCACCAGAGGGGGGGATGAGCAGTTCTTC. Its translation: CASTRGGDEQFF.

The J gene is TRBJ2-2, the V gene TRBV2, with a possible D match to TRBD1 (5 bases). Trimming pared 7 bases from V and 1 base from J, leaving 7 bases between. Per germline, CDR1 SNHLY and CDR2 FYNNEI. This CDR3 comprises 13 residues. CDR3 sequence reads: CASKQENTGELFF. The CDR3 DNA sequence: TGTGCCAGCAAACAGGAGAACACCGGGGAGCTGTTTTTT.

The chain has TRBV5-1 and TRBJ1-5, with a tentative D call TRBD1 (6 bases). This CDR3 is 15 amino acids long. Trimming shortened V by 0 bases and J by 5 bases, and 12 bases separated the two germline ends. Looked up from germline, CDR1 is SGHRS and CDR2 is YFSETQ. CDR3 coding DNA: TGCGCCAGCAGCTTGGATGGGGGCAGGGATCAGCCCCAGCATTTT. It translates to CASSLDGGRDQPQHF.

This rearrangement joins TRBV29-1 to TRBJ2-5; a possible D gene is TRBD2 (5 bases). This CDR3 comprises 14 residues. CDR1 is SQVTM, CDR2 ANQGSEA, per germline. V was trimmed by 4 bases and J by 4 bases, leaving 16 bases between them. DNA of the CDR3: TGCAGCGTTGCGCGGGTAGGTAGAGGAGAGACCCAGTACTTC. This encodes CSVARVGRGETQYF.

The chain joins TRBV6-5 to TRBJ2-7; tentative D call: TRBD1 (6 bases). The germline V gene encodes CDR1 MNHEY and CDR2 SVGAGI. V lost 0 bases to trimming and J lost 7 bases, with 13 bases between them. This CDR3 contains 14 residues. CDR3 DNA sequence: TGTGCCAGCAGTTACTCCTGGGACAATCGGGAGCAGTACTTC. This sequence encodes CASSYSWDNREQYF.

This rearrangement joins TRBV5-1 to TRBJ1-4; TRBD1 aligns across 9 bases. Germline CDR1 and CDR2: SGHRS and YFSETQ. The trim removed 4 bases at V and 4 bases at J, leaving 8 bases unmatched. The CDR3 has 16 amino acids. This chain's CDR3 is CASSRTGDPGNEKLFF. CDR3 in DNA: TGCGCCAGCAGCAGGACAGGGGACCCCGGTAATGAAAAACTGTTTTTT.

This clone was observed a single time. The rearrangement links TRBV18 to TRBJ1-1; 7 nucleotides line up with TRBD1. The germline V gene encodes CDR1 KGHSH and CDR2 LQKENI. The junction had 16 bases not matched to a gene; V was cut back by 2 bases and J by 7 bases. The CDR3 contains 17 residues. This chain's CDR3 is CASSPGGGLPTVLEAFF. As DNA, the CDR3 is TGTGCCAGCTCACCAGGAGGGGGCCTACCTACCGTTCTTGAAGCTTTCTTT.

The chain is built from TRBV6-1 and TRBJ2-1; 12 nucleotides match TRBD2. Losses at the gene ends were 6 bases for V and 7 bases for J; bases not matched to a gene: 7. This CDR3 has 15 amino acids. In germline, CDR1 is MNHNS, CDR2 SASEGT. The CDR3 loop reads CASRASSGRENEQFF. The CDR3 coding sequence is TGTGCCAGCAGGGCCTCTAGCGGGAGGGAGAATGAGCAGTTCTTC.

This sequence joins TRBV19 and TRBJ2-5; D might be TRBD1 (5 bases). Trimming pared 5 bases from V and 2 bases from J, leaving 15 bases between. The CDR3 loop spans 15 amino acids. Germline V lookup: CDR1 LNHDA, CDR2 SQIVND (reference sequence). For the CDR3, the DNA is TGTGCCAGTAGTGCCCAGCGACAGATACAAGAGACCCAGTACTTC. This codes for CASSAQRQIQETQYF.

The V and J genes are TRBV5-1 and TRBJ2-7; tentatively, D is TRBD1 (7 bases). The CDR3 is 14 amino acids. The germline CDR1 and CDR2 sequences are SGHRS and YFSETQ. V was clipped by 3 bases and J by 6 bases, with 16 bases between them. The CDR3 protein is CASSSHRGAGEQYF. The CDR3 DNA reads as TGCGCCAGCAGCTCCCACAGGGGAGCGGGCGAGCAGTACTTC.

This chain links TRBV7-6 with TRBJ2-3, with unresolved D. The CDR3 loop spans 13 amino acids. V was clipped by 4 bases and J by 3 bases, with 8 bases between them. Germline V gene lookup returns CDR1 SGHVS and CDR2 FNYEAQ. The CDR3 DNA sequence: TGTGCCAGCAGCTCGACTGATACAGATACGCAGTATTTT. This codes for CASSSTDTDTQYF.

The CDR3 here is CASGPRETQYF. The CDR3 coding sequence is TGTGCCAGCGGGCCCAGGGAGACCCAGTACTTC. The chain carries TRBV7-7 and TRBJ2-5; D not resolved. Per germline, CDR1 SSHAT and CDR2 FNYEAQ (reference sequence). The V end was cut by 8 bases, the J end by 5 bases, with 9 bases between. The CDR3 sequence is 11 residues long. The complete variable domain, with remaining parts taken from reference TRBV7-7 and TRBJ2-5, reads GAGVSQSPRYKVTKRGQDVTLRCDPISSHATLYWYQQALGQGPEFLTYFNYEAQPDKSGLPSDRFSAERPEGSISTLTIQRTEQRDSAMYRCASGPRETQYFGPGTRLLVL.

The chain is built from TRBV6-1 and TRBJ1-6; D is ambiguous. V was shortened by 6 bases and J by 8 bases, with 17 bases between the two germline ends. From germline, CDR1 is MNHNS and CDR2 SASEGT. The CDR3 is 15 amino acids. The CDR3 bases are TGTGCCAGCAGGACCCCGGGATCGACTGATTCACCCCTCCACTTT. Translated: CASRTPGSTDSPLHF.

V gene TRBV30 combines with J gene TRBJ2-1; unclear D gene. Trimming removed 0 bases from V and 2 bases from J, with 11 bases in between. The CDR3 spans 15 residues. Germline CDR1 GTSNPN, CDR2 SVGIG (reference sequence). CDR3 DNA sequence: TGTGCCTGGAGTGTTGGGCAGCTCACCTACAATGAGCAGTTCTTC. This gives the protein CAWSVGQLTYNEQFF.

The chain has TRBV28 and TRBJ2-3; no firm D call. V was trimmed by 5 bases and J by 6 bases, leaving 9 bases between them. The CDR3 sequence is 12 residues long. Germline CDR1 MDHEN, CDR2 SYDVKM. CDR3 in amino acids: CASSPSLDTQYF. The DNA of the CDR3 is TGTGCCAGCAGTCCTTCTTTGGATACGCAGTATTTT.

In this sample, this clone turned up once. V usage is TRBV5-1 and J usage is TRBJ1-6; D perhaps matches TRBD1 (6 bases). The CDR3 covers 13 residues. V lost 1 base and J 10 bases, leaving 9 bases between the germline ends. Germline CDR1 is SGHRS and CDR2 is YFSETQ. CDR3 loop: CASSLRGGSPLHF. The CDR3 DNA follows: TGCGCCAGCAGCTTGAGGGGGGGCTCACCCCTCCACTTT.

The sample holds a few counts of this clone. This sequence joins TRBV7-2 and TRBJ2-2, with 7 bases lining up with TRBD2. CDR3 size: 16 residues. CDR1 and CDR2 (germline): SGHTA, FQGNSA. The V segment lost 5 bases and the J segment 2 bases; nucleotides outside the gene matches: 8. CDR3 sequence: CASSPFAGVNTGELFF. DNA for the CDR3: TGTGCCAGCAGCCCCTTTGCGGGGGTCAACACCGGGGAGCTGTTTTTT.

The V call is TRBV30, the J call TRBJ2-7; 8 bases line up with TRBD1. V trimming: 4 bases; J trimming: 5 bases; junction bases outside the gene matches: 13. CDR1 GTSNPN and CDR2 SVGIG come from the germline V gene (reference sequence). The CDR3 sequence is 15 residues long. The CDR3 nucleotides read TGTGCCTGGAAGCCCCGGGACAGGAAAATGCACGAGCAGTACTTC. Encoded protein: CAWKPRDRKMHEQYF.

The genes are TRBV7-6 and TRBJ1-4; D call uncertain. The CDR3 spans 12 residues. V lost 1 base and J 8 bases, leaving 5 bases between the germline ends. The germline V gene encodes CDR1 SGHVS and CDR2 FNYEAQ. The CDR3 here is CASSLVHEKLFF. The CDR3 DNA sequence: TGTGCCAGCAGCTTAGTACACGAAAAACTGTTTTTT.

The chain is built from TRBV30 and TRBJ1-2; unclear D gene. Germline V lookup: CDR1 GTSNPN, CDR2 SVGIG (reference sequence). V lost 4 bases and J 7 bases, leaving 16 bases between the germline ends. The CDR3 runs to 13 residues. CDR3 in DNA: TGTGCCTGGAAAGGCGTGGAGGGTGGTGGCTACACCTTC. The encoded protein is CAWKGVEGGGYTF.

The J gene is TRBJ1-6, the V gene TRBV6-5; D might be TRBD1 (5 bases). The CDR3 is made up of 15 amino acids. From germline, CDR1 is MNHEY and CDR2 SVGAGI. Trimming shortened V by 5 bases and J by 5 bases, and 13 bases separated the two germline ends. CDR3 sequence reads: CASSVGHRNNSPLHF. CDR3 DNA sequence: TGTGCCAGCAGTGTTGGACACAGGAATAATTCACCCCTCCACTTT.

The rearrangement joins TRBV19 to TRBJ1-6, with D hard to call. Germline V gene lookup returns CDR1 LNHDA and CDR2 SQIVND (reference sequence). V was pared by 3 bases and J by 0 bases, with 3 bases between. The CDR3 is 14 amino acids. In DNA, the CDR3 is TGTGCCAGTAGTATTTACTCCTATAATTCACCCCTCCACTTT. Amino acids: CASSIYSYNSPLHF.